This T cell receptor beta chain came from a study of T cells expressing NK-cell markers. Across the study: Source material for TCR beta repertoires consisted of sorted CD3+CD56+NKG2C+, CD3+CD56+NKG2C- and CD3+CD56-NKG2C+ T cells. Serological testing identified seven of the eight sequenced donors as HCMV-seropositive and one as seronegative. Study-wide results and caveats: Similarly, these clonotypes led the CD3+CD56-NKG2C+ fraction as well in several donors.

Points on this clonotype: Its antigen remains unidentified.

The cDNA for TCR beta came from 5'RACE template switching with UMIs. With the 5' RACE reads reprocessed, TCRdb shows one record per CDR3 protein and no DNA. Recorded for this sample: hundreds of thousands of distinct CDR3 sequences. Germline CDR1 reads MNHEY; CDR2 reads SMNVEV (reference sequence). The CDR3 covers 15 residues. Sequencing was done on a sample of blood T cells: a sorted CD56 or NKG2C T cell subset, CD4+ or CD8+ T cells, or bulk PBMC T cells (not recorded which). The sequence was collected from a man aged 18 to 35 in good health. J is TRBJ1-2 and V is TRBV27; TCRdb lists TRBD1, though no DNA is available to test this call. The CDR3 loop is CASSPRTGTVYGYTF.